Described below is a single TCR beta chain sequence and its context. The source of the sample is a study of blood T cell repertoires in COVID-19. Turning to the study itself: The analysed material was cDNA or gDNA that came from T cells, B-cell-depleted T cells, or PBMCs.

CDR3 length: 16 amino acids. Between the trimmed V and J ends, which lost 4 bases and 3 bases, there was a span of 17 bases. Germline V gene sequence: CDR1 SGHNT, CDR2 YENEEA. Some clones are missing from TCRdb's copy, which holds only in-frame ones; the method was immunoSEQ multiplex PCR. In the table there are roughly 45,000 clones, about four fifths of which are singletons. The clonotype was recovered from a woman aged 55-75 years with acute or convalescent COVID-19. This rearrangement joins TRBV11-3 to TRBJ2-3; D may be TRBD2 (6 bases). The sample was peripheral blood. The chain's CDR3 is CASSSRGMEGTDTQYF. The CDR3 region has the DNA TGTGCCAGCAGCTCAAGAGGCATGGAGGGGACAGATACGCAGTATTTT. The complete variable domain, with remaining parts taken from reference TRBV11-3 and TRBJ2-3, reads EAGVVQSPRYKIIEKKQPVAFWCNPISGHNTLYWYLQNLGQGPELLIRYENEEAVDDSQLPKDRFSAERLKGVDSTLKIQPAELGDSAVYLCASSSRGMEGTDTQYFGPGTRLTVL.